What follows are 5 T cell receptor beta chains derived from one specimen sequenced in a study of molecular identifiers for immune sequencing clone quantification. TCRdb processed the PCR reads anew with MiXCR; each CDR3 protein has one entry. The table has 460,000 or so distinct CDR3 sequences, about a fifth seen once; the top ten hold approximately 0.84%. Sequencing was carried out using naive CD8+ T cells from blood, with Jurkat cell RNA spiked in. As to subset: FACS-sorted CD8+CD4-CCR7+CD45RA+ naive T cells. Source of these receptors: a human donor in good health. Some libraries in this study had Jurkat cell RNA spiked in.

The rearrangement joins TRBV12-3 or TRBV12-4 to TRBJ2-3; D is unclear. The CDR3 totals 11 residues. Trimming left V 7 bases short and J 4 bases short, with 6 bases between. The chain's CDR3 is CASMLADTQYF. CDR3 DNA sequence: TGTGCCAGCATGCTGGCAGATACGCAGTATTTT.

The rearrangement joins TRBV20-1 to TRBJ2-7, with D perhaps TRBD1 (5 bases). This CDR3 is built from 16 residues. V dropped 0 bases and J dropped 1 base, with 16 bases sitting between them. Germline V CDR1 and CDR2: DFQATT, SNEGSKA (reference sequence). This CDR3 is CSARDSRQSRSYEQYF. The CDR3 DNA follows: TGCAGTGCTAGAGATTCCCGACAGTCCCGGTCCTACGAGCAGTACTTC.

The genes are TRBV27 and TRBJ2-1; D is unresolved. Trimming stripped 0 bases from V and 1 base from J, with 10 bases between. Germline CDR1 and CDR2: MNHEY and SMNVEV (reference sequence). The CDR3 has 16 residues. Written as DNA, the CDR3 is TGTGCCAGCAGTTTATCGGTCAGCCCGTCCTACAATGAGCAGTTCTTC. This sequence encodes CASSLSVSPSYNEQFF.

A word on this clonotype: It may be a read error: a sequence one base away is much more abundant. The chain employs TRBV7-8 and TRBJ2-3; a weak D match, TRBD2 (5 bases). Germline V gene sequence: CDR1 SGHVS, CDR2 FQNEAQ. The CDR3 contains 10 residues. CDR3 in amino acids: CASYGDTLYF. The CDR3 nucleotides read TGTGCCAGCTACGGGGATACGCTGTATTTT.

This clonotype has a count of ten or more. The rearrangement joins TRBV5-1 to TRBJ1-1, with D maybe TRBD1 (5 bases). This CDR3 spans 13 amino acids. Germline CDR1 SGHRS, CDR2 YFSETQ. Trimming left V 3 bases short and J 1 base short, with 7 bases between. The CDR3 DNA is TGCGCCAGCAGCTGGCAGGGGAACACTGAAGCTTTCTTT. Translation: CASSWQGNTEAFF.